This TCR beta chain was identified during a study of shared clonotypes between healthy human individuals. Trimming left V 1 base short and J 2 bases short, with 12 bases between. This CDR3 has 15 amino acids. The germline CDR1 and CDR2 sequences are LGHNA and YNFKEQ. Methods used by the authors: Junction-only immunoSEQ sequences carried no quality scores, so filtering differed. Produced via immunoSEQ multiplex PCR; TCRdb's table is partial and in-frame only. V, J and clone size derive from that table, while D and trimming were established from the DNA sequence. Of more than 400,000 clones in the sample, about 72% were seen once.

The source of this sequence is a woman aged 35 to 49 in good health. Some clones in this sample may be carry-over from other donors' samples. Sequencing was carried out using PBMCs. The chain links TRBV4-2 to TRBJ2-7; D might be TRBD2 (6 bases). The CDR3 DNA follows: TGTGCCAGCAGCCAAGGGGGGAGGCAAACCTACGAGCAGTACTTC. Protein product: CASSQGGRQTYEQYF.